Here is one T cell receptor (beta chain) with its context. Clones were sequenced by immunoSEQ multiplex PCR, and TCRdb holds only the in-frame ones, with some missing. The sample holds fewer than 120,000 clones; around 93% are singletons and the top ten take about 3%. These data are taken from a study of T cell responses to AZD1222 COVID-19 vaccine. This CDR3 is built from 13 residues. CDR1 and CDR2 from the germline V gene are MNHEY and SMNVEV (reference sequence). V lost 4 bases and J 10 bases, leaving 14 bases between the germline ends. The rearrangement links TRBV27 to TRBJ2-1; perhaps TRBD1 as D (5 bases). The source of this sequence is an adult who received the AZD1222 COVID-19 vaccine. The material was peripheral blood, obtained 28 days after the second AZD1222 dose. CDR3 sequence reads: CASSSYRSGEQFF. Here the CDR3 DNA reads TGTGCCAGCAGTTCCTACAGGTCCGGGGAGCAGTTCTTC.